This TCR beta chain appears in the sequencing data of a study of blood T cell repertoires in COVID-19. Study-level background: Sites in the United States, Italy and Spain provided acute and convalescent COVID-19 samples. PBMCs, B-cell-depleted T cells, or T cells were the source of the cDNA or gDNA that made up the material.

J gave up 5 bases and V 4 bases, and 5 bases lay outside the gene matches. The germline V gene encodes CDR1 KGHSH and CDR2 LQKENI. The CDR3 is made up of 15 amino acids. Generated by immunoSEQ multiplex PCR, the TCRdb table keeps only in-frame clones and is missing some. The data hold some 220,000 clones, with roughly 85% observed a single time. The sequence was collected from a man in his fifties who had recovered from COVID-19. Sequencing was carried out using peripheral blood. The J gene is TRBJ2-1, the V gene TRBV18, with 10 bases identical to TRBD1. The CDR3 coding sequence is TGTGCCAGCTCACTGGGACAGGGGATCAACAATGAGCAGTTCTTC. Protein: CASSLGQGINNEQFF.